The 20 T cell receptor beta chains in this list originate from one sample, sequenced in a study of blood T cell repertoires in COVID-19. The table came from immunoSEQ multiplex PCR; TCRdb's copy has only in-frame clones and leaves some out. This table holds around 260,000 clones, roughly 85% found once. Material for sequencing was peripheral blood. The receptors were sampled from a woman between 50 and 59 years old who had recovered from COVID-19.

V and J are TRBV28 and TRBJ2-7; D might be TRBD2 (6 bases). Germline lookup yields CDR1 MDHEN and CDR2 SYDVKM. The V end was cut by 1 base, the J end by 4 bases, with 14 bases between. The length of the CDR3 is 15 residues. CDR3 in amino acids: CASSLLQVGGYEQYF. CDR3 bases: TGTGCCAGCAGTTTATTGCAGGTTGGGGGGTACGAGCAGTACTTC.

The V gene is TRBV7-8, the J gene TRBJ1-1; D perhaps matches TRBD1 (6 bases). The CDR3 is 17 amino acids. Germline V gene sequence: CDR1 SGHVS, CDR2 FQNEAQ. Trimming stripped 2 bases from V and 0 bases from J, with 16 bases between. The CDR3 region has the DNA TGTGCCAGCAGCTTAATCTCGAACAGGGCCGTGAACACTGAAGCTTTCTTT. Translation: CASSLISNRAVNTEAFF.

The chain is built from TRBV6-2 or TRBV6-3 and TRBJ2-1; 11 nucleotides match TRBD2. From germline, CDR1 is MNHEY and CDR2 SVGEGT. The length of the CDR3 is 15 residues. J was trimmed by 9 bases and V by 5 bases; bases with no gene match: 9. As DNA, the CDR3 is TGTGCCAGCAGTCAGGGCGCGGGACTAGCGGCTGAGCAGTTCTTC. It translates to CASSQGAGLAAEQFF.

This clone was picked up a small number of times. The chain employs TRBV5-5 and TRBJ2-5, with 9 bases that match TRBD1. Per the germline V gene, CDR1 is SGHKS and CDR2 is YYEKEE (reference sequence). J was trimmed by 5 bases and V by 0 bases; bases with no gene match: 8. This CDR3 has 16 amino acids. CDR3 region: CASSLVMGQGDETQYF. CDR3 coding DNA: TGTGCCAGCAGCTTGGTAATGGGACAGGGAGATGAGACCCAGTACTTC. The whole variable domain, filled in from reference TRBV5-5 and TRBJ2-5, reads DAGVTQSPTHLIKTRGQQVTLRCSPISGHKSVSWYQQVLGQGPQFIFQYYEKEERGRGNFPDRFSARQFPNYSSELNVNALLLGDSALYLCASSLVMGQGDETQYFGPGTRLLVL.

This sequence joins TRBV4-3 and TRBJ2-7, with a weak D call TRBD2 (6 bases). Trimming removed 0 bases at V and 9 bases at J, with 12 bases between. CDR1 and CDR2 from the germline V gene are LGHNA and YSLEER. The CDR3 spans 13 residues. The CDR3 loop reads CASSQDMAGPQYF. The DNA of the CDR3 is TGCGCCAGCAGCCAAGATATGGCGGGACCGCAGTACTTC.

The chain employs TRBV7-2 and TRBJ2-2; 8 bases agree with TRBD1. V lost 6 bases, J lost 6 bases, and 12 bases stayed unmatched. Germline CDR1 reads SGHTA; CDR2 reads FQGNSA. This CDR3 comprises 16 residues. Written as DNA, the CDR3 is TGTGCCAGCAGGGCCACAGGGGGGTTGAAATCCGGGGAGCTGTTTTTT. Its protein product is CASRATGGLKSGELFF.

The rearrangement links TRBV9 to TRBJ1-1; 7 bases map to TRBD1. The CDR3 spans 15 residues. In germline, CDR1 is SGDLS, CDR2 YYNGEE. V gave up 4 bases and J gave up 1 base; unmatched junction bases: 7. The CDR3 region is CASSPRGTENTEAFF. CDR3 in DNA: TGTGCCAGCAGCCCCAGGGGGACTGAGAACACTGAAGCTTTCTTT. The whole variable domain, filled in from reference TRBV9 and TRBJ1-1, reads DSGVTQTPKHLITATGQRVTLRCSPRSGDLSVYWYQQSLDQGLQFLIQYYNGEERAKGNILERFSAQQFPDLHSELNLSSLELGDSALYFCASSPRGTENTEAFFGQGTRLTVV.

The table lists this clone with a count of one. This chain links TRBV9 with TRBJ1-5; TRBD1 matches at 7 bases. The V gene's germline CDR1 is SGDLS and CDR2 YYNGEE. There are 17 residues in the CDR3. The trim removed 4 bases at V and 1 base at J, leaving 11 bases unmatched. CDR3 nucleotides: TGTGCCAGCAGCCCCGGGGGGGGACAGACAAGCAATCAGCCCCAGCATTTT. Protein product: CASSPGGGQTSNQPQHF.

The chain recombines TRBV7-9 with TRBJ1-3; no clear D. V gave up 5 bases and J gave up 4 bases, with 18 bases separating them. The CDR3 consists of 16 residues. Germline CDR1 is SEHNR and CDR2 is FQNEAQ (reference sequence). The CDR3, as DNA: TGTGCCAGCAGCCCCCCTGGGAGAAGGGCGGGAAACACCATATATTTT. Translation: CASSPPGRRAGNTIYF.

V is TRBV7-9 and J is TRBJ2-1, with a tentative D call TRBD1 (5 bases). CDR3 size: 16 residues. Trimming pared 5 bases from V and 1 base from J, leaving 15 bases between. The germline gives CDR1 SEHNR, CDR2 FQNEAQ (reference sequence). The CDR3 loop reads CASSAVQQESYNEQFF. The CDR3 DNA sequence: TGTGCCAGCAGCGCAGTTCAACAGGAGTCCTACAATGAGCAGTTCTTC.

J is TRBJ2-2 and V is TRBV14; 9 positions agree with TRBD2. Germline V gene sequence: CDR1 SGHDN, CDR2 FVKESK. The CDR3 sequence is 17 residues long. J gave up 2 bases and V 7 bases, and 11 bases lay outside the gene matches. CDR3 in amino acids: CASTPMVAGANTGELFF. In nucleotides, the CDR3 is TGTGCCAGCACCCCCATGGTAGCGGGGGCCAACACCGGGGAGCTGTTTTTT.

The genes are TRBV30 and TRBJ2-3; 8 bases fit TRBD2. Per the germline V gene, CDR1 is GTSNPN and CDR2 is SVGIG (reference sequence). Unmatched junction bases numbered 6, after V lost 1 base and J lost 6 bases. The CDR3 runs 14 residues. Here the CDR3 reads CAWSEAGGSDTQYF. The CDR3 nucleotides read TGTGCCTGGAGTGAGGCGGGAGGTTCCGATACGCAGTATTTT.

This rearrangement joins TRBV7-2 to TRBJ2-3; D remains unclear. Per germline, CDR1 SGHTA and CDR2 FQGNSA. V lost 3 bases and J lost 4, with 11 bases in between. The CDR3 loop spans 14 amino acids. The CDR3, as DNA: TGTGCCAGCAGCTTGGCCGCGGTGGCAGATACGCAGTATTTT. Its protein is CASSLAAVADTQYF.

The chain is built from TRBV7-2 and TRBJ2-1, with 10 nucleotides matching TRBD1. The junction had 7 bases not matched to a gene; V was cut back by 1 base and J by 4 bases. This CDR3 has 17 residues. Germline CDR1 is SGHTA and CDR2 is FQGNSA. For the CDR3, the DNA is TGTGCCAGCAGCTTAGATTCGGGGACAGGGGCTTACAATGAGCAGTTCTTC. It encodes CASSLDSGTGAYNEQFF.

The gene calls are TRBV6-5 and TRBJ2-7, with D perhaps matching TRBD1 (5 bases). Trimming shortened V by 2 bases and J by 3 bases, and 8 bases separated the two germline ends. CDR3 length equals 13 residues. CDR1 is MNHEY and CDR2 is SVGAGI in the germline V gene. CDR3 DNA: TGTGCCAGCAGTTACGATCAGGGCTACGAGCAGTACTTC. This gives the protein CASSYDQGYEQYF.

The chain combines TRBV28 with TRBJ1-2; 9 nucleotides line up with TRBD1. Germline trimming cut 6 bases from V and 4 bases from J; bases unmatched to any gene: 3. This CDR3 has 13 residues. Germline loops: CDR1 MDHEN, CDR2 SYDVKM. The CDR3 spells CASRRQGGYGYTF. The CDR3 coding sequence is TGTGCCAGCAGACGACAGGGGGGCTATGGCTACACCTTC.

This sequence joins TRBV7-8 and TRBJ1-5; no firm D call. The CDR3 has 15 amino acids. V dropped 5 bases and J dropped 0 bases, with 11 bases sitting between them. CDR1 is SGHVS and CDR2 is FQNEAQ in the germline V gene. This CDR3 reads CASSPAGFSNQPQHF. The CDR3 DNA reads TGTGCCAGCAGCCCCGCGGGATTTAGCAATCAGCCCCAGCATTTT.

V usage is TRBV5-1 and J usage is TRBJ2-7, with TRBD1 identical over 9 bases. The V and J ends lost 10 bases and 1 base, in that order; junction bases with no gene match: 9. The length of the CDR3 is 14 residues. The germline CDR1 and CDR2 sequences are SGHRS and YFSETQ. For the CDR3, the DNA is TGCGCCGGTTCCCCGGGACAGGGATCCTACGAGCAGTACTTC. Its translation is CAGSPGQGSYEQYF.

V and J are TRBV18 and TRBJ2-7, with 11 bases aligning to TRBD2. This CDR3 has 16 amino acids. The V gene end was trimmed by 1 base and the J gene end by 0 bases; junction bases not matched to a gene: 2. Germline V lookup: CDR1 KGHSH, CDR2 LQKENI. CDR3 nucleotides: TGTGCCAGCTCACCACGACTAGCGGGGAGCTCCTACGAGCAGTACTTC. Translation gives CASSPRLAGSSYEQYF.

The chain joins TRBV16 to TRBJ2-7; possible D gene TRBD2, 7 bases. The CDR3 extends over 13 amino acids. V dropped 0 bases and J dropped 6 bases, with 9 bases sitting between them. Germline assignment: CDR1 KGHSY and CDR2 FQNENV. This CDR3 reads CASSQSGGGEQYF. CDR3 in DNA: TGTGCCAGCAGCCAATCGGGAGGGGGCGAGCAGTACTTC.